The 13 T cell receptor beta chains below all came from one sample that was sequenced in a study of blood T cell repertoires in COVID-19. The protocol was immunoSEQ multiplex PCR, while the TCRdb copy is restricted to in-frame clones and leaves out a portion. This table has 110,000 to 150,000 clones, 70% to 90% appearing once. Sequencing input: peripheral blood. These receptors were taken from a man aged 50 or older with acute or convalescent COVID-19.

The chain has TRBV11-2 and TRBJ2-7, with 8 nucleotides matching TRBD1. Germline CDR1 reads SGHAT; CDR2 reads FQNNGV. V trimming: 1 base; J trimming: 0 bases; junction bases outside the gene matches: 11. The CDR3 runs 18 residues. The CDR3 sequence: CASSLVGTGTKVSYEQYF. In DNA form, the CDR3 reads TGTGCCAGCAGCTTAGTAGGGACAGGAACCAAAGTCTCCTACGAGCAGTACTTC.

V gene TRBV5-4 combines with J gene TRBJ1-6; 7 bases agree with TRBD1. V lost 3 bases, J lost 9 bases, and 12 bases stayed unmatched. CDR3 length equals 16 residues. Germline V lookup: CDR1 SGHNT, CDR2 YYREEE (reference sequence). Written as DNA, the CDR3 is TGTGCCAGCAGCTGGGGGGTGGGACAGTTCGGTTCACCCCTCCACTTT. Translated: CASSWGVGQFGSPLHF.

This clone was picked up one time. V gene TRBV4-2 combines with J gene TRBJ2-7, with TRBD2 as a possible D gene (6 bases). CDR3 length equals 13 residues. V was cut by 1 base and J by 5 bases, with 9 bases left in between. Germline V gene lookup returns CDR1 LGHNA and CDR2 YNFKEQ. The CDR3 region is CASSQAGANEQYF. CDR3 in DNA: TGTGCCAGCAGCCAAGCGGGAGCGAACGAGCAGTACTTC.

This clone was detected only once. The V gene is TRBV6-6, the J gene TRBJ2-3, with 7 bases identical to TRBD2. The CDR3 is 14 amino acids. Germline values: CDR1 MNHNY, CDR2 SVGAGI (reference sequence). V was pared by 9 bases and J by 0 bases, with 6 bases of the junction left unmatched. In DNA form, the CDR3 reads TGTGCCAGTGGGGAGGGCGCTAGCACAGATACGCAGTATTTT. Its translation: CASGEGASTDTQYF.

The chain combines TRBV5-6 with TRBJ2-2; D might be TRBD1 (5 bases). The V gene lost 0 bases and the J gene lost 4 bases, with 10 bases spanning the gap. CDR1 SGHDT and CDR2 YYEEEE come from the germline V gene. This CDR3 is built from 15 residues. The DNA for the CDR3 is TGTGCCAGCAGCTTGGGGTCTCAGGGCACCGGGGAGCTGTTTTTT. Translated, it gives CASSLGSQGTGELFF.

The chain couples TRBV28 to TRBJ1-2; TRBD1 aligns across 7 bases. Per the germline V gene, CDR1 is MDHEN and CDR2 is SYDVKM. The V segment lost 6 bases and the J segment 1 base; nucleotides outside the gene matches: 17. The CDR3 extends over 18 amino acids. This chain's CDR3 is CASRELPPTGVGNYGYTF. The CDR3 bases are TGTGCCAGCAGAGAACTCCCCCCCACAGGGGTCGGTAACTATGGCTACACCTTC.

Notes on this clone: Other DNA variants within this sample encode the same CDR3. The chain joins TRBV28 to TRBJ1-2; D call uncertain. Germline V gene data show CDR1 as MDHEN and CDR2 as SYDVKM. The CDR3 has 12 residues. Trimming removed 3 bases from V and 5 bases from J, with 7 bases in between. The CDR3 protein is CASSLEGYGYTF. CDR3 coding DNA: TGTGCCAGCAGTTTGGAGGGATATGGCTACACCTTC.

In this sample, this clone turned up a few times. The chain links TRBV18 to TRBJ2-5, with 12 positions matching TRBD2. The germline V gene has CDR1 KGHSH and CDR2 LQKENI. V was pared by 4 bases and J by 3 bases, with 0 bases of the junction left unmatched. This CDR3 is built from 14 residues. CDR3 amino acids: CASSRTSGKETQYF. CDR3 coding DNA: TGTGCCAGCTCACGGACTAGCGGGAAAGAGACCCAGTACTTC.

This clone has just a few counts. The chain uses TRBV6-2 or TRBV6-3 and TRBJ2-1; D is unresolved. V gave up 1 base and J gave up 10 bases, with 5 bases separating them. Looked up from germline, CDR1 is MNHEY and CDR2 is SVGEGT. The CDR3 loop spans 11 amino acids. The CDR3 DNA is TGTGCCAGCAGTTACTACCAGGAGCAGTTCTTC. Translating it yields CASSYYQEQFF.

The genes are TRBV5-1 and TRBJ2-1; 11 nucleotides match TRBD2. V lost 7 bases, J lost 5 bases, and 5 bases stayed unmatched. The CDR3 extends over 14 amino acids. CDR1 is SGHRS, CDR2 YFSETQ, per germline. In nucleotides, the CDR3 is TGCGCCAGCCGGGGACTAGCGGAGAACAATGAGCAGTTCTTC. It translates to CASRGLAENNEQFF. Based on the CDR3 plus reference TRBV5-1 and TRBJ2-1, the full variable domain is KAGVTQTPRYLIKTRGQQVTLSCSPISGHRSVSWYQQTPGQGLQFLFEYFSETQRNKGNFPGRFSGRQFSNSRSEMNVSTLELGDSALYLCASRGLAENNEQFFGPGTRLTVL.

In DNA, the CDR3 is TGTGCCAGCAGCGAAGGGACACCCACCTTC. This translates into CASSEGTPTF. The chain joins TRBV7-9 to TRBJ1-2; maybe TRBD1 (6 bases). V was cut by 5 bases and J by 13 bases, with 11 bases left in between. This CDR3 has 10 amino acids. CDR1 is SEHNR and CDR2 is FQNEAQ in the germline V gene (reference sequence).

The J gene is TRBJ1-2, the V gene TRBV9; 7 positions match TRBD1. This CDR3 comprises 14 residues. The germline CDR1 and CDR2 sequences are SGDLS and YYNGEE. With V trimmed by 3 bases and J by 4 bases, 6 bases remained unmatched. CDR3 in amino acids: CASSGGGLGYGYTF. The CDR3 nucleotides read TGTGCCAGCAGCGGAGGGGGCCTGGGCTATGGCTACACCTTC.

This clone was found a few times. The rearrangement links TRBV7-9 to TRBJ2-5, with 8 bases identical to TRBD1. Trimming cost V 5 bases and J 4 bases; bases outside gene matches: 9. Germline V lookup: CDR1 SEHNR, CDR2 FQNEAQ (reference sequence). The CDR3 has 15 amino acids. In DNA, the CDR3 is TGTGCCAGCAGCCCGGGCGACAGGGGTTCAGAGACCCAGTACTTC. Its translation: CASSPGDRGSETQYF.